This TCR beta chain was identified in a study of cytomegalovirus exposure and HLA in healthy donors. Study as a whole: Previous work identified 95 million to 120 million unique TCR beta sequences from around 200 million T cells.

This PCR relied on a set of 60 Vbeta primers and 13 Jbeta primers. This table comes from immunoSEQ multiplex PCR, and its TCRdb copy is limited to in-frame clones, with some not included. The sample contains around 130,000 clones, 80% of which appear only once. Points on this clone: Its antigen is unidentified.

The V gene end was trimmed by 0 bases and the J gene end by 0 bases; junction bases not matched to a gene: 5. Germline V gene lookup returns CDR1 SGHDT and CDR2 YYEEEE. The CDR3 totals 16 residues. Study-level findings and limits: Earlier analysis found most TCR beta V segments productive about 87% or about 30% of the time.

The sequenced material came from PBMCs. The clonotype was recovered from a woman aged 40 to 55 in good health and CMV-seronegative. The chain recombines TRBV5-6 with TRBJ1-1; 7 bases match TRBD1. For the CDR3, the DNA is TGTGCCAGCAGCTTGGGGCCGGGACAGTTGAACACTGAAGCTTTCTTT. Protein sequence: CASSLGPGQLNTEAFF. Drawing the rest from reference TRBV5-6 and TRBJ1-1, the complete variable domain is DAGVTQSPTHLIKTRGQQVTLRCSPKSGHDTVSWYQQALGQGPQFIFQYYEEEERQRGNFPDRFSGHQFPNYSSELNVNALLLGDSALYLCASSLGPGQLNTEAFFGQGTRLTVV.